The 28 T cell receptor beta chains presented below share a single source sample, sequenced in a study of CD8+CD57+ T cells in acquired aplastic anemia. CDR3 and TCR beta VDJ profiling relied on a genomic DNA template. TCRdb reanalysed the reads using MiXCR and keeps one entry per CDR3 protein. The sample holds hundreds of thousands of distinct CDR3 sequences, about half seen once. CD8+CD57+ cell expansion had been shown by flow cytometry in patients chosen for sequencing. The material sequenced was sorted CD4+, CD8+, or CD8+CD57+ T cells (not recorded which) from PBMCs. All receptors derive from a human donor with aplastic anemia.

Written as DNA, the CDR3 is TGTGCCAGCGGGGTGGGTGGACAGACCAATTCACCCCTCCACTTT. This codes for CASGVGGQTNSPLHF. This sequence joins TRBV12-3 or TRBV12-4 and TRBJ1-6; D perhaps matches TRBD1 (6 bases). This CDR3 has 15 residues. Between the trimmed V and J ends, which lost 8 bases and 7 bases, there was a span of 18 bases.

CDR3 sequence (DNA): TGCAGTGCACCGGGACTTAGATATGACAATGAGCAGTTCTTC. Translated, it gives CSAPGLRYDNEQFF. The J gene is TRBJ2-1, the V gene TRBV20-1; weak D call: TRBD2 (6 bases). Deletions cut 6 bases from V and 5 bases from J, with 17 bases between. The CDR3 length is 14 residues. Germline CDR1 is DFQATT and CDR2 is SNEGSKA (reference sequence).

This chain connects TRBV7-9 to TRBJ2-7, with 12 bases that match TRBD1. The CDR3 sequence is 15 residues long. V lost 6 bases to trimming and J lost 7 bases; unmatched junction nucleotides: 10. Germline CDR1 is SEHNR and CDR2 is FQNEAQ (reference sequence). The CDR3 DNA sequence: TGTGCCAGCAGTTCGAGGGACAGGGGGCCTGAAGAGCAGTACTTC. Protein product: CASSSRDRGPEEQYF.

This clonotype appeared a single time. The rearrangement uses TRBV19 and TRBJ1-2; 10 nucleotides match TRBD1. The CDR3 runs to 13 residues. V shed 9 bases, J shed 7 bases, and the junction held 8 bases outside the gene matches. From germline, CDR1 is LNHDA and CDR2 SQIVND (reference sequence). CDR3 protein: CASSPGTGAGYTF. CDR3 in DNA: TGTGCCAGCAGTCCCGGGACAGGGGCTGGCTACACCTTC.

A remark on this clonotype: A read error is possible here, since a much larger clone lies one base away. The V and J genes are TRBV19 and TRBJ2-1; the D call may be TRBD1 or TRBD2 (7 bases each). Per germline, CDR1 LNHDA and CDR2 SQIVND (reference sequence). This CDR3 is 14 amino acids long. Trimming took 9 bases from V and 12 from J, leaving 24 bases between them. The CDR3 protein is CARRRSGGEGGQFF. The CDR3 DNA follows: TGTGCCAGGAGACGGTCAGGGGGGGAGGGCGGGCAGTTCTTC.

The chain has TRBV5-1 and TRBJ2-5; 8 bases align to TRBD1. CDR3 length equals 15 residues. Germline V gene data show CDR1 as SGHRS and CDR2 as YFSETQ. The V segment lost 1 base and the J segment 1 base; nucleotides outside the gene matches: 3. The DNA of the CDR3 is TGCGCCAGCAGCTTGACAGGGGGGATCCAAGAGACCCAGTACTTC. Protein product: CASSLTGGIQETQYF. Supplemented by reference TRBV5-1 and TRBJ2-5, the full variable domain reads KAGVTQTPRYLIKTRGQQVTLSCSPISGHRSVSWYQQTPGQGLQFLFEYFSETQRNKGNFPGRFSGRQFSNSRSEMNVSTLELGDSALYLCASSLTGGIQETQYFGPGTRLLVL.

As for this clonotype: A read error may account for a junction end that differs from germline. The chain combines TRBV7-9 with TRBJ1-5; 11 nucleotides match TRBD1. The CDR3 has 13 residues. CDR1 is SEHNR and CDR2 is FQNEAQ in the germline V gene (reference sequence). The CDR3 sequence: CASSRGQGETQHF. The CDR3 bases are TGCGCCAGCAGCCGGGGACAGGGGGAGACCCAGCATTTT.

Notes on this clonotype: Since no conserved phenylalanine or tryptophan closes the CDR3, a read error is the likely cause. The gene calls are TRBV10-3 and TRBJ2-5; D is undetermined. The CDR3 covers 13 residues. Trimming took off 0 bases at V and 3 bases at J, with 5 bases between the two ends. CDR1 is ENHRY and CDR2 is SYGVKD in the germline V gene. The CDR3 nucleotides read TGTGCCATCAGTGAGTCGGTCAAAGAGACCCAGTACATC. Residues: CAISESVKETQYI.

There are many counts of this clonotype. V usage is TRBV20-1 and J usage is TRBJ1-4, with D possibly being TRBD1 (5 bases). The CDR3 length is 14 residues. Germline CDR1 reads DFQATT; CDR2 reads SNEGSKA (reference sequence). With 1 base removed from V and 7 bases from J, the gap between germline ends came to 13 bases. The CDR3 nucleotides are TGCAGTGCTAGAGGGGGAGGGGCGGGTGAAAAACTGTTTTTT. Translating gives CSARGGGAGEKLFF.

CDR3 sequence: CATSIGTGSDTYGYTF. The CDR3 coding sequence is TGTGCCACCAGCATAGGGACAGGCTCCGACACCTATGGCTACACCTTC. The chain employs TRBV15 and TRBJ1-2; 8 nucleotides agree with TRBD1. The germline V gene encodes CDR1 LNHNV and CDR2 YYDKDF (reference sequence). The CDR3 is made up of 16 amino acids. J was trimmed by 4 bases and V by 4 bases; bases with no gene match: 11.

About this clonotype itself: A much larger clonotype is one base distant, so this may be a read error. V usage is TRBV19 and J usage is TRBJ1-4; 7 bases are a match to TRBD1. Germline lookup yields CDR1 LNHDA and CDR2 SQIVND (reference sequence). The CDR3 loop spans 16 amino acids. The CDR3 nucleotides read TGTGCCAGTAGTGTCATAACAGGGGCAACTAATGGAAAACTGTTTTTT. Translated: CASSVITGATNGKLFF.

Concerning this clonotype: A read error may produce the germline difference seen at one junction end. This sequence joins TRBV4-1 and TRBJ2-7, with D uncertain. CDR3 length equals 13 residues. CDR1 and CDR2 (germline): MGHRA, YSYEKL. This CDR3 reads CASSQDQTYERYF. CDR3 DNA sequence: TGCGCCAGCAGCCAAGATCAAACCTACGAGCGGTACTTC.

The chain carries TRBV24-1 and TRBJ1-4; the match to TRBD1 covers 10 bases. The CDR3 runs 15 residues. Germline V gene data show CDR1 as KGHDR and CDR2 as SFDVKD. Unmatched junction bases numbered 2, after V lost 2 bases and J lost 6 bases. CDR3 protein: CATSDSGTGDEKLFF. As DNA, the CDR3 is TGTGCCACCAGTGATTCCGGGACAGGGGATGAAAAACTGTTTTTT.

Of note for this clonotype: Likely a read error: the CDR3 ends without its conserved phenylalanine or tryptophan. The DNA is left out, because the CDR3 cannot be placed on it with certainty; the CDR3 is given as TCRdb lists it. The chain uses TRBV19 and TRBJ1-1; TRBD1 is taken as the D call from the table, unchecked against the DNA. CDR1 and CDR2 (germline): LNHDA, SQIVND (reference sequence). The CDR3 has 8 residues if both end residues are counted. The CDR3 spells CASSAGWS.

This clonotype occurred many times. CDR3 in amino acids: CASSLIGGGGYEQYF. The CDR3 DNA is TGTGCCAGCAGCTTGATAGGCGGGGGGGGCTACGAGCAGTACTTC. The rearrangement joins TRBV7-2 to TRBJ2-7; 9 nucleotides match TRBD2. The CDR3 loop spans 15 amino acids. V trimming: 3 bases; J trimming: 3 bases; junction bases outside the gene matches: 6. Per the germline V gene, CDR1 is SGHTA and CDR2 is FQGNSA.

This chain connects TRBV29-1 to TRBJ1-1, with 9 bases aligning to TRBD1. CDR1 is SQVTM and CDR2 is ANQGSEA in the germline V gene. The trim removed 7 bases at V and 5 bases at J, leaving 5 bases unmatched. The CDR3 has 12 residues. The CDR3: CSAFGQGTEAFF. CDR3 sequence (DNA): TGCAGCGCCTTCGGACAGGGGACTGAAGCTTTCTTT.

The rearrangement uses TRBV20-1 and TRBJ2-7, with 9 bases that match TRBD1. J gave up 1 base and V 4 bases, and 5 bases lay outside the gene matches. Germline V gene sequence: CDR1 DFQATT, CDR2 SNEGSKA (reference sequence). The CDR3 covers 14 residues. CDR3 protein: CSATRTGESYEQYF. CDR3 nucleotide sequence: TGCAGTGCTACCCGGACAGGGGAGTCCTACGAGCAGTACTTC.

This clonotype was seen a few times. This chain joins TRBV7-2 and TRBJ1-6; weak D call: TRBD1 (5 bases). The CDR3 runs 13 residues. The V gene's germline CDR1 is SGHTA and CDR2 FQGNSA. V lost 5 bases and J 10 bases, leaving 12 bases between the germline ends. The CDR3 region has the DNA TGTGCCAGCAGCGATGATACAGGCTCACCCCTCCACTTT. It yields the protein CASSDDTGSPLHF.

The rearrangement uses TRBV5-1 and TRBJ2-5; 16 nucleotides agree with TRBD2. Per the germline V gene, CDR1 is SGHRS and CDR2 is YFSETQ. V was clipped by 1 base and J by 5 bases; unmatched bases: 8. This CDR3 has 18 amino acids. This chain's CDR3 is CASSLTGTSGGATETQYF. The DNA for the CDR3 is TGCGCCAGCAGCTTGACCGGGACTAGCGGGGGGGCCACGGAGACCCAGTACTTC. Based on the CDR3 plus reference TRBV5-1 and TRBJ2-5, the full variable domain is KAGVTQTPRYLIKTRGQQVTLSCSPISGHRSVSWYQQTPGQGLQFLFEYFSETQRNKGNFPGRFSGRQFSNSRSEMNVSTLELGDSALYLCASSLTGTSGGATETQYFGPGTRLLVL.

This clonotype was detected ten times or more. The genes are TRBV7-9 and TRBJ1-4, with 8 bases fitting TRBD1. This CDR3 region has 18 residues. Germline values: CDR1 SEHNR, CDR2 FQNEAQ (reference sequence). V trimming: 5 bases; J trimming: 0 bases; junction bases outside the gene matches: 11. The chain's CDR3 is CASSLPPGQEATNEKLFF. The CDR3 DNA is TGTGCCAGCAGCCTACCCCCGGGACAGGAGGCAACTAATGAAAAACTGTTTTTT.

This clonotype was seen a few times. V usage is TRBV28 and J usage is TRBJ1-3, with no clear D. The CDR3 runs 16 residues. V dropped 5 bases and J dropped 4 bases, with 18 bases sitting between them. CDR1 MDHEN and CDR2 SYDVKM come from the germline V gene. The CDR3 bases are TGTGCCAGCAGTCCCCCCTGGCGGGTTAGGGGAAACACCATATATTTT. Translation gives CASSPPWRVRGNTIYF.

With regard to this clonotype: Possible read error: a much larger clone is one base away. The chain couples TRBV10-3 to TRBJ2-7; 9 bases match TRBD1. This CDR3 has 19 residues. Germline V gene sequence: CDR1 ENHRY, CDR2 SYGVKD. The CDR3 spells CASSQVPGQGYALSYGQYF. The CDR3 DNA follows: TGTGCCAGCAGCCAAGTCCCGGGACAGGGTTACGCTCTTTCCTACGGGCAGTACTTC.

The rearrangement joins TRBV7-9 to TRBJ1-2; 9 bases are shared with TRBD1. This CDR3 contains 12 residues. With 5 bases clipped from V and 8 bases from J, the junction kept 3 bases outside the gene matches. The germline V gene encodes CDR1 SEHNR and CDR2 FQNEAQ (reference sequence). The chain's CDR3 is CASSQGTGGYTF. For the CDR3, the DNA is TGTGCCAGCAGCCAAGGGACAGGGGGCTACACCTTC.

CDR3 loop: CASQKGGASSEQYF. The CDR3 bases are TGCGCCAGCCAAAAAGGGGGCGCTTCGTCCGAGCAGTACTTC. The gene calls are TRBV5-1 and TRBJ2-7; 7 bases line up with TRBD1. The ends lost 7 bases at V and 6 bases at J; junction bases unmatched: 13. The CDR3 consists of 14 residues. Germline assignment: CDR1 SGHRS and CDR2 YFSETQ.

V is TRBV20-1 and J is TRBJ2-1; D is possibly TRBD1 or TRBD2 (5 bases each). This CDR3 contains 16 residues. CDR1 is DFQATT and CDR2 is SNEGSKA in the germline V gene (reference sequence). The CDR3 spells CSPQGDARGIYNEQFF. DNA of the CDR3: TGCAGCCCCCAGGGCGACGCCAGAGGGATCTACAATGAGCAGTTCTTC.

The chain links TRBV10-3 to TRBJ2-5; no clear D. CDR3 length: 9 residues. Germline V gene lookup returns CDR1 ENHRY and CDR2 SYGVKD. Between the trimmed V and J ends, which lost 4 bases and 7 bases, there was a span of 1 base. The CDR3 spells CAISVTQYF. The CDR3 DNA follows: TGTGCCATCAGTGTGACCCAGTACTTC.

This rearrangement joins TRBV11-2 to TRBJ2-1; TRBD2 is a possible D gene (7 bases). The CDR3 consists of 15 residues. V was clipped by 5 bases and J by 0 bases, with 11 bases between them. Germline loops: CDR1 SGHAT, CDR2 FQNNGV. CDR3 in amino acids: CASSRGGSSYNEQFF. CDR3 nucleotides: TGTGCCAGCAGCCGCGGGGGCAGCTCCTACAATGAGCAGTTCTTC. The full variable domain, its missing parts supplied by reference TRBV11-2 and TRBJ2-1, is EAGVAQSPRYKIIEKRQSVAFWCNPISGHATLYWYQQILGQGPKLLIQFQNNGVVDDSQLPKDRFSAERLKGVDSTLKIQPAKLEDSAVYLCASSRGGSSYNEQFFGPGTRLTVL.

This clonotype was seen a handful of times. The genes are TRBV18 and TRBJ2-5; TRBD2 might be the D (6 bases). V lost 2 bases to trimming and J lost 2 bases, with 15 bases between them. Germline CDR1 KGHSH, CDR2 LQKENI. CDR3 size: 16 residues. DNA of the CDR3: TGTGCCAGCTCACCAAACGGGGACTTCACACAAGAGACCCAGTACTTC. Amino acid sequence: CASSPNGDFTQETQYF.